This entry features one T cell receptor (beta chain) sequence. Its antigen is unidentified. The sample comes from a study of cytomegalovirus exposure and HLA in healthy donors. Study-level points and caveats: A later analysis linked a missense variant in DCLRE1C to the trimming of TCR beta V and J genes. The authors considered a cluster of highly shared sequence variants likely to be a sequencing artifact.

Both 60 Vbeta primers and 13 Jbeta primers went into the PCR. Profiled with immunoSEQ multiplex PCR; TCRdb holds only in-frame clones, not every one. This sample has around 130,000 clones, with 75% to 90% found just once. The receptor was derived from a man in his forties in good health and CMV-seronegative. Sequencing was done on a sample of PBMCs.

The CDR3 sequence: CAWSVPDSLLSVRDGYTF. CDR3 sequence (DNA): TGTGCCTGGAGTGTACCCGACAGTCTCCTCTCGGTTAGGGATGGCTACACCTTC. The V call is TRBV30, the J call TRBJ1-2; TRBD1 might be the D (5 bases). CDR1 and CDR2 from the germline V gene are GTSNPN and SVGIG (reference sequence). The CDR3 is 18 residues long. The V and J ends lost 0 bases and 6 bases respectively, with 26 bases between them. Based on the CDR3 plus reference TRBV30 and TRBJ1-2, the full variable domain is SQTIHQWPATLVQPVGSPLSLECTVEGTSNPNLYWYRQAAGRGLQLLFYSVGIGQISSEVPQNLSASRPQDRQFILSSKKLLLSDSGFYLCAWSVPDSLLSVRDGYTFGSGTRLTVV.